This T cell receptor beta chain was recovered during a study of cytomegalovirus exposure and HLA in healthy donors. The wider study: Sequencing of some 190 million T cells in an earlier analysis found roughly 120 million unique TCR beta sequences.

PCR involved 60 Vbeta and 13 Jbeta primers. Clones were read by immunoSEQ multiplex PCR, and TCRdb kept only the in-frame ones, dropping some. The profile covers 120,000 to 150,000 clones, with about 75% appearing a single time and 1.6% taken by the ten largest. In the case of this clone: Its antigen is not known.

Study-level points and caveats: In a later analysis, donors in an Asian-associated ancestry cluster reportedly had fewer N-insertions in productive TCRs than the cohort mean. The study carried out a later analysis of TCR beta sequences. It associated some 15,000 of them with specific HLA alleles at a false discovery rate of 0.05. Some TCR beta chains (164 of them) were listed as cytomegalovirus-associated.

Germline CDR1 MNHEY, CDR2 SVGAGI. V shed 0 bases and J shed 8 bases, with 14 bases lying between them. The CDR3 consists of 15 residues. The chain combines TRBV6-5 with TRBJ2-1; possibly TRBD1 for D (6 bases). Sequencing was carried out using PBMCs. This sequence originates from a woman younger than 45 in good health and CMV-seronegative. CDR3 region: CASSYSIAGEDEQFF. In DNA, the CDR3 is TGTGCCAGCAGTTACTCGATTGCAGGGGAAGATGAGCAGTTCTTC.